The subject of this entry is one T cell receptor (beta chain). Profiling relied on immunoSEQ multiplex PCR, and the TCRdb table lists in-frame clones only, not all of them. The sample yields 250,000 to 300,000 clones, approximately 90% seen once. This sample stems from a study of blood T cell repertoires in COVID-19. Study-level background: Donors in the United States, Italy and Spain gave samples during acute or convalescent COVID-19. T cells, B-cell-depleted T cells, or PBMCs supplied cDNA or gDNA.

This CDR3 has 16 residues. Germline V gene data show CDR1 as KGHSH and CDR2 as LQKENI. Trimming took 3 bases from V and 4 from J; bases not matched to a gene: 6. Enrolled during active infection, Seattle patients were then followed longitudinally. J is TRBJ1-5 and V is TRBV18; TRBD1 matches at 10 bases. The sequence was obtained from a woman in her forties or fifties with COVID-19, enrolled during active disease. Material: peripheral blood. CDR3 DNA sequence: TGTGCCAGCTCACCCGGGACAGGGGTTCTAAATCAGCCCCAGCATTTT. This encodes CASSPGTGVLNQPQHF.